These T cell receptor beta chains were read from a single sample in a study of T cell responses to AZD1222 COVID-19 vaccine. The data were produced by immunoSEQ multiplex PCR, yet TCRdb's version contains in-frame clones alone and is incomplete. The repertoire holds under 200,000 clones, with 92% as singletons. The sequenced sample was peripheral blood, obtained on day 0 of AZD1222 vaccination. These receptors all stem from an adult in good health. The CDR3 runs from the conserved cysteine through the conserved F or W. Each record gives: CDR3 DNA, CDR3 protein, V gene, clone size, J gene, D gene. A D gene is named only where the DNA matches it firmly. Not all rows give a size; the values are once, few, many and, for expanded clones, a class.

CDR3nt: TGTGCCAGCAGCCAAAACCCCGGGTCATACTACGAGCAGTACTTC; CDR3aa: CASSQNPGSYYEQYF; v_gene: TRBV3-1/TRBV3-2; abundance: NA; j_gene: TRBJ2-7; d_gene: NA
CDR3nt: TGTGCCACCAGCAGAGATCCGGCCCGCCGCAATCAGCCCCAGCATTTT; CDR3aa: CATSRDPARRNQPQHF; v_gene: TRBV15; abundance: many; j_gene: TRBJ1-5; d_gene: NA
CDR3nt: TGCAGCGTTAAAGACCAAACCTACGAGCAGTACTTC; CDR3aa: CSVKDQTYEQYF; v_gene: TRBV29-1; abundance: NA; j_gene: TRBJ2-7; d_gene: NA
CDR3nt: TGCGCCAGCAGCCAAGACCGAGGGGGGCTCGGCAATCAGCCCCAGCATTTT; CDR3aa: CASSQDRGGLGNQPQHF; v_gene: TRBV4-1; abundance: NA; j_gene: TRBJ1-5; d_gene: NA
CDR3nt: TGTGCCAGCAGCCCACCGGACCGTAACGGGGAGACCCAGTACTTC; CDR3aa: CASSPPDRNGETQYF; v_gene: TRBV5-4; abundance: NA; j_gene: TRBJ2-5; d_gene: NA
CDR3nt: TGTGCCAGCAGCTTACTTGGAAGTTCTTCCCAGTACTTC; CDR3aa: CASSLLGSSSQYF; v_gene: TRBV7-2; abundance: NA; j_gene: TRBJ2-5; d_gene: NA
CDR3nt: TGTGCCAGCCGGACAGGCAAAAACTATGGCTACACCTTC; CDR3aa: CASRTGKNYGYTF; v_gene: TRBV25-1; abundance: NA; j_gene: TRBJ1-2; d_gene: TRBD1
CDR3nt: TGTGCCAGCAGCCAACCGCTAAGCACCGGGGAGCTGTTTTTT; CDR3aa: CASSQPLSTGELFF; v_gene: TRBV3-1/TRBV3-2; abundance: NA; j_gene: TRBJ2-2; d_gene: NA
CDR3nt: TGTGCCAGCAGTCAAGGCTATAATTCACCCCTCCACTTT; CDR3aa: CASSQGYNSPLHF; v_gene: TRBV25-1; abundance: NA; j_gene: TRBJ1-6; d_gene: NA
CDR3nt: TGTGCCAGCAGTTTGGGTAGAGGGAGGAACACTGAAGCTTTCTTT; CDR3aa: CASSLGRGRNTEAFF; v_gene: TRBV28; abundance: NA; j_gene: TRBJ1-1; d_gene: NA
CDR3nt: TGTGCCAGCAGTTTACCTCGAGGGGGGGGTGAAAAACTGTTTTTT; CDR3aa: CASSLPRGGGEKLFF; v_gene: TRBV28; abundance: NA; j_gene: TRBJ1-4; d_gene: NA
CDR3nt: TGTGCCAGCAGCCAATCCCTTGCAACTAATGAAAAACTGTTTTTT; CDR3aa: CASSQSLATNEKLFF; v_gene: TRBV7-9; abundance: NA; j_gene: TRBJ1-4; d_gene: NA
CDR3nt: TGTGCCACCAGCAGAGCTGGGACAGGGGTCGAGCAGTACTTC; CDR3aa: CATSRAGTGVEQYF; v_gene: TRBV15; abundance: NA; j_gene: TRBJ2-7; d_gene: TRBD1
CDR3nt: TGTGCCAGCAGTCTCGATAGCAATCAGCCCCAGCATTTT; CDR3aa: CASSLDSNQPQHF; v_gene: TRBV6-5; abundance: NA; j_gene: TRBJ1-5; d_gene: NA
CDR3nt: TGTGCCAGCAGCCAAGGTCCAGGGACGAACACTGAAGCTTTCTTT; CDR3aa: CASSQGPGTNTEAFF; v_gene: TRBV3-1/TRBV3-2; abundance: once; j_gene: TRBJ1-1; d_gene: NA
CDR3nt: TGTGCCAGCAGCCCGTCCTTGACCTACGAGCAGTACTTC; CDR3aa: CASSPSLTYEQYF; v_gene: TRBV28; abundance: NA; j_gene: TRBJ2-7; d_gene: NA
CDR3nt: TGTGCCAGCTGCTATGACCGGGACAACTCCTACAATGAGCAGTTCTTC; CDR3aa: CASCYDRDNSYNEQFF; v_gene: TRBV11-1; abundance: NA; j_gene: TRBJ2-1; d_gene: NA
CDR3nt: TGTGCCAGCAGTGATCTGGGGGTCGGATATGGCTACACCTTC; CDR3aa: CASSDLGVGYGYTF; v_gene: TRBV6-1; abundance: NA; j_gene: TRBJ1-2; d_gene: NA
CDR3nt: TGTGCCAGCAGCCGAGGCATGGACGGGGGGGTAGAAAAACTGTTTTTT; CDR3aa: CASSRGMDGGVEKLFF; v_gene: TRBV3-1/TRBV3-2; abundance: NA; j_gene: TRBJ1-4; d_gene: NA
CDR3nt: TGCAGCGTTGAGGTGGGATCTGGAAACACCATATATTTT; CDR3aa: CSVEVGSGNTIYF; v_gene: TRBV29-1; abundance: NA; j_gene: TRBJ1-3; d_gene: NA
CDR3nt: TGTGCCAGCAGCTCAACGACAGGGGGTTACACTGAAGCTTTCTTT; CDR3aa: CASSSTTGGYTEAFF; v_gene: TRBV3-1/TRBV3-2; abundance: NA; j_gene: TRBJ1-1; d_gene: TRBD1
CDR3nt: TGCGCCAGCAGCCCGGGGGACAGGGGTCATGGCTACACCTTC; CDR3aa: CASSPGDRGHGYTF; v_gene: TRBV5-1; abundance: NA; j_gene: TRBJ1-2; d_gene: TRBD1
CDR3nt: TGTGCCAGCGGAGGTAACAATCAGCCCCAGCATTTT; CDR3aa: CASGGNNQPQHF; v_gene: TRBV9; abundance: NA; j_gene: TRBJ1-5; d_gene: NA
CDR3nt: TGCGCCAGCAAACTCCAGGGGGCGTCCCCTGAAGCTTTCTTT; CDR3aa: CASKLQGASPEAFF; v_gene: TRBV5-1; abundance: NA; j_gene: TRBJ1-1; d_gene: TRBD1
CDR3nt: TGTGCCAGCTCTCCGGGACAGGGGGCGTCTAATGAAAAACTGTTTTTT; CDR3aa: CASSPGQGASNEKLFF; v_gene: TRBV18; abundance: NA; j_gene: TRBJ1-4; d_gene: TRBD1
CDR3nt: TGTGCCAGCAGTTTAAGGCCGCCGGGACAGCGCGCTTGGGGCCGAAACGAGCAGTACTTC; CDR3aa: CASSLRPPGQRAWGRNEQYF; v_gene: TRBV27; abundance: NA; j_gene: TRBJ2-7; d_gene: TRBD1
CDR3nt: TGTGCCAGCAGTCTCAGACAGGGGGCTTACGAGCAGTACTTC; CDR3aa: CASSLRQGAYEQYF; v_gene: TRBV6-1; abundance: NA; j_gene: TRBJ2-7; d_gene: TRBD1
CDR3nt: TGTGCCAGCAGAAACACTATGAACACTGAAGCTTTCTTT; CDR3aa: CASRNTMNTEAFF; v_gene: TRBV2; abundance: NA; j_gene: TRBJ1-1; d_gene: NA
CDR3nt: TGTGCAAGTCGCTTAAACGACGCACCGAGCTCCTACAATGAGCAGTTCTTC; CDR3aa: CASRLNDAPSSYNEQFF; v_gene: TRBV12-2; abundance: NA; j_gene: TRBJ2-1; d_gene: NA
CDR3nt: TGCAGTGCTAGTCATATAATAAGGGGCTACGAGCAGTACTTC; CDR3aa: CSASHIIRGYEQYF; v_gene: TRBV20-1; abundance: NA; j_gene: TRBJ2-7; d_gene: NA
CDR3nt: TGCGCCAGCAGCTTAGGACAGAACAATCAGCCCCAGCATTTT; CDR3aa: CASSLGQNNQPQHF; v_gene: TRBV5-1; abundance: NA; j_gene: TRBJ1-5; d_gene: NA
CDR3nt: TGTGCCAGCTCACCAGGACAGGGGCCATCCTACGAGCAGTACTTC; CDR3aa: CASSPGQGPSYEQYF; v_gene: TRBV18; abundance: NA; j_gene: TRBJ2-7; d_gene: TRBD1
CDR3nt: TGTGCCAGCAGTGTGGAGGCAGGGGGCTCTGAAGCTTTCTTT; CDR3aa: CASSVEAGGSEAFF; v_gene: TRBV5-4; abundance: NA; j_gene: TRBJ1-1; d_gene: TRBD1
CDR3nt: TGTGCCAGCAGCTTAGTTGCGGGACCCAATGAGCAGTTCTTC; CDR3aa: CASSLVAGPNEQFF; v_gene: TRBV7-8; abundance: NA; j_gene: TRBJ2-1; d_gene: NA
CDR3nt: TGTGCCAGCAGCCTGGGGACGGGAGAGACCCAGTACTTC; CDR3aa: CASSLGTGETQYF; v_gene: TRBV3-1/TRBV3-2; abundance: NA; j_gene: TRBJ2-5; d_gene: NA